The entry below describes one T cell receptor beta chain. The antigen is unknown. Trimming took off 6 bases at V and 4 bases at J, with 9 bases between the two ends. The CDR3 runs 11 residues. Germline V gene sequence: CDR1 SQVTM, CDR2 ANQGSEA. This record comes from a study of identical twins. Study conclusions and caveats: In cord blood, abundant beta clonotypes had fewer insertions; memory showed no trend. An excess of low generation probability was shown by twin-shared out-of-frame alpha sequences.

MiXCR, applied by TCRdb to the 5' RACE reads, yields one record per CDR3 protein. The sample includes roughly 690,000 distinct CDR3 sequences, around 21% of them seen just once. The same sample was also studied in work on T cells expressing NK-cell markers. That work states: The CD3+CD56-NKG2C+ fraction was also led by these clonotypes in several donors.

The specimen sequenced was PBMCs. The chain recombines TRBV29-1 with TRBJ1-2; D might be TRBD1 (5 bases). The TCR was taken from a woman under 30 in good health. CDR3 DNA: TGCAGCGTGCAGGACACCTATGGCTACACCTTC. The encoded protein is CSVQDTYGYTF.